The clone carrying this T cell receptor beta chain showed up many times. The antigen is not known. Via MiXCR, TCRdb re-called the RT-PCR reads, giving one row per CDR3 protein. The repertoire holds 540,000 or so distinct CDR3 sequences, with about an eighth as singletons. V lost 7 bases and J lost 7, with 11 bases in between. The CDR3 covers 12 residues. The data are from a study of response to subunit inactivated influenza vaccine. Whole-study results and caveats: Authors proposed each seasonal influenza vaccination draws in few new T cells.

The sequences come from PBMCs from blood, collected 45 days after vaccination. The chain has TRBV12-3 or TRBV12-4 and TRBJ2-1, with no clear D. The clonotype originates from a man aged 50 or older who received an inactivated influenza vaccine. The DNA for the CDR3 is TGTGCCAGCACCCCCTCTGGTAATGAGCAGTTCTTC. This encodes CASTPSGNEQFF.